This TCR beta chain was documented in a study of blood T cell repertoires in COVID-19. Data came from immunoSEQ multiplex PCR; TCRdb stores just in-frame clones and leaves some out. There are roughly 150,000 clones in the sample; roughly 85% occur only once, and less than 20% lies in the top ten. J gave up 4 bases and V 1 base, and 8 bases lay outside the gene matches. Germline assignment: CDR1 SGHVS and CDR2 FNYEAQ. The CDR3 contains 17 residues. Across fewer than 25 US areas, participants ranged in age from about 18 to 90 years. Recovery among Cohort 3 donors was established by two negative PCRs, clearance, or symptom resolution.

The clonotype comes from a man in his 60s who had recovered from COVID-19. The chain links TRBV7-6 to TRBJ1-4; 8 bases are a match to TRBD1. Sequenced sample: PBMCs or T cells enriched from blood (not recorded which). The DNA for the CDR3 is TGTGCCAGCAGCTTAGGCCAGGGGGCCTCGGTTAATGAAAAACTGTTTTTT. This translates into CASSLGQGASVNEKLFF.